The 24 T cell receptor beta chains reported below all come from one sample, sequenced in a study of CDR3 diversity in severe acne. One entry per CDR3 protein results from TCRdb running MiXCR on the PCR reads. This sample has around 83,000 distinct CDR3 sequences, with under 55% found just once. Specimen: blood. The origin of the receptors is a male donor with severe acne vulgaris.

V is TRBV7-9 and J is TRBJ1-1; D is perhaps TRBD1 (6 bases). CDR3 length: 17 amino acids. Germline V gives CDR1 SEHNR, CDR2 FQNEAQ (reference sequence). The V end lost 5 bases, the J end lost 0 bases, and 19 bases lay between the germline ends. The CDR3 coding sequence is TGTGCCAGCAGCCCAGGGGACGGGGATCCGATGAACACTGAAGCTTTCTTT. Protein: CASSPGDGDPMNTEAFF.

This clonotype is categorized as medium-sized. The CDR3 DNA is TGTGCCAGCAGCCCCACCAAAGGTTATCAGCCCCAGCATTTT. Translated: CASSPTKGYQPQHF. V and J are TRBV7-2 and TRBJ1-5; D unresolved. The CDR3 is 14 amino acids. Trimming cost V 5 bases and J 5 bases, with 13 bases left between them. Per the germline V gene, CDR1 is SGHTA and CDR2 is FQGNSA.

The chain recombines TRBV7-7 with TRBJ2-5; D is uncertain. In germline, CDR1 is SSHAT, CDR2 FNYEAQ (reference sequence). The CDR3 consists of 15 residues. The CDR3 loop reads CAKKKNPARQETQYF. CDR3 bases: TGTGCTAAAAAAAAAAACCCGGCGAGACAAGAGACCCAGTACTTC.

This chain uses TRBV4-1 with TRBJ1-5; 8 nucleotides align to TRBD1. Germline values: CDR1 MGHRA, CDR2 YSYEKL. J lost 3 bases, V lost 1 base, and 5 bases had no gene match. The CDR3 runs 16 residues. In DNA form, the CDR3 reads TGCGCCAGCAGCCAAGGCCGGACAGGGCACAATCAGCCCCAGCATTTT. Its translation is CASSQGRTGHNQPQHF.

V gene TRBV2 combines with J gene TRBJ2-7; D is possibly TRBD2 (5 bases). V lost 7 bases to trimming and J lost 6 bases, with 10 bases between them. Germline V gene data show CDR1 as SNHLY and CDR2 as FYNNEI. The CDR3 runs to 11 residues. The CDR3: CASTTNSEQYF. Here the CDR3 DNA reads TGTGCCAGCACGACTAACTCCGAGCAGTACTTC. Variable domain in full (rest from reference TRBV2 and TRBJ2-7): EPEVTQTPSHQVTQMGQEVILRCVPISNHLYFYWYRQILGQKVEFLVSFYNNEISEKSEIFDDQFSVERPDGSNFTLKIRSTKLEDSAMYFCASTTNSEQYFGPGTRLTVT.

This clonotype is medium-sized (0.01 to 0.1%). The CDR3: CAISEGLAGDTQYF. The CDR3 DNA follows: TGTGCCATCAGTGAAGGGCTAGCGGGAGATACGCAGTATTTT. This sequence joins TRBV10-3 and TRBJ2-3; 8 bases fit TRBD2. This CDR3 region has 14 residues. CDR1 is ENHRY and CDR2 is SYGVKD in the germline V gene. Trimming took 3 bases from V and 5 from J; bases not matched to a gene: 4.

Regarding this clonotype: Germline and junction disagree at one end, which may indicate a read error. The chain couples TRBV7-9 to TRBJ2-5; 11 bases are a match to TRBD2. Germline CDR1 reads SEHNR; CDR2 reads FQNEAQ (reference sequence). This CDR3 has 18 amino acids. CDR3 DNA: TGCGCCAGCAGCCAAGGGCTAGCGGGAGGAGGGTACCGTGAGACCCAGTACTTC. The encoded protein is CASSQGLAGGGYRETQYF. Full variable domain (remainder filled in from reference TRBV7-9 and TRBJ2-5): DTGVSQNPRHKITKRGQNVTFRCDPISEHNRLYWYRQTLGQGPEFLTYFQNEAQLEKSRLLSDRFSAERPKGSFSTLEIQRTEQGDSAMYLCASSQGLAGGGYRETQYFGPGTRLLVL.

This clonotype was seen repeatedly, ten times or more. This rearrangement joins TRBV7-9 to TRBJ1-5; a weak D match, TRBD1 (5 bases). Trimming left V 3 bases short and J 11 bases short, with 11 bases between. CDR1 is SEHNR, CDR2 FQNEAQ, per germline (reference sequence). There are 12 residues in the CDR3. Here the CDR3 DNA reads TGTGCCAGCAGCTTTACGACAGAATCCCAGCATTTT. Amino acids: CASSFTTESQHF.

This rearrangement joins TRBV19 to TRBJ1-1; 10 positions agree with TRBD1. The CDR3 is 16 residues long. V was pared by 5 bases and J by 6 bases, with 12 bases of the junction left unmatched. Germline-derived CDR1 and CDR2 are LNHDA and SQIVND (reference sequence). CDR3 amino acids: CASSPPGGQGFPEAFF. Here the CDR3 DNA reads TGTGCCAGTAGTCCCCCTGGGGGACAGGGGTTCCCTGAAGCTTTCTTT.

V is TRBV29-1 and J is TRBJ2-6, with D hard to call. Germline lookup yields CDR1 SQVTM and CDR2 ANQGSEA. V lost 0 bases and J 0 bases, leaving 6 bases between the germline ends. This CDR3 region has 15 residues. CDR3: CSVEEQLSGANVLTF. In nucleotides, the CDR3 is TGCAGCGTTGAAGAACAACTCTCTGGGGCCAACGTCCTGACTTTC. Variable domain in full (rest from reference TRBV29-1 and TRBJ2-6): SAVISQKPSRDICQRGTSLTIQCQVDSQVTMMFWYRQQPGQSLTLIATANQGSEATYESGFVIDKFPISRPNLTFSTLTVSNMSPEDSSIYLCSVEEQLSGANVLTFGAGSRLTVL.

The CDR3 reads CSLSDGAYEQYF. CDR3 DNA sequence: TGCAGTTTATCTGACGGCGCCTACGAGCAGTACTTC. V is TRBV20-1 and J is TRBJ2-7; D remains ambiguous. The V gene lost 8 bases and the J gene lost 2 bases, with 13 bases spanning the gap. Looked up from germline, CDR1 is DFQATT and CDR2 is SNEGSKA (reference sequence). The CDR3 extends over 12 amino acids.

This clonotype has at least ten counts. The rearrangement links TRBV5-6 to TRBJ1-2, with a weak D call TRBD1 (5 bases). The ends were cut back, 4 bases at V and 8 bases at J, with 18 bases in the middle. The CDR3 consists of 14 residues. Germline V lookup: CDR1 SGHDT, CDR2 YYEEEE. CDR3 residues: CASSRDAPNRGYTF. The CDR3 DNA reads as TGTGCCAGCAGCCGGGACGCTCCTAACCGCGGCTACACCTTC.

This clonotype showed up many times. The rearrangement links TRBV5-1 to TRBJ2-7; TRBD2 matches at 7 bases. The CDR3 loop spans 13 amino acids. Germline loops: CDR1 SGHRS, CDR2 YFSETQ. With 4 bases clipped from V and 7 bases from J, the junction kept 8 bases outside the gene matches. The CDR3, as DNA: TGCGCCAGCAGCCCGCGGGAGACGACTGAGCAGTACTTC. Its translation is CASSPRETTEQYF.

This clonotype has at least ten counts. The chain combines TRBV6-9 with TRBJ1-5, with D possibly matching TRBD1 (5 bases). This CDR3 spans 19 amino acids. V was shortened by 8 bases and J by 0 bases, with 26 bases between the two germline ends. Germline lookup yields CDR1 MNHGY and CDR2 SVAAGI. DNA for the CDR3: TGTGCCAGCCCGCGGCGGGGGACGGGACGGTTGAATAGCAATCAGCCCCAGCATTTT. This encodes CASPRRGTGRLNSNQPQHF.

This clonotype was seen a single time. A single base separates this from a much larger clone, so it may be a read error. This chain connects TRBV20-1 to TRBJ1-1; 8 nucleotides align to TRBD1. CDR3 length: 15 amino acids. CDR1 is DFQATT, CDR2 SNEGSKA, per germline (reference sequence). J lost 1 base, V lost 5 bases, and 9 bases had no gene match. CDR3 in amino acids: CSALSGTGPNTEAFF. The CDR3 DNA reads TGCAGTGCTCTCTCCGGGACAGGCCCGAACACTGAAGCTTTCTTT.

The chain employs TRBV29-1 and TRBJ2-7; TRBD1 matches at 12 bases. This CDR3 contains 15 residues. Germline CDR1 reads SQVTM; CDR2 reads ANQGSEA. The junction had 6 bases not matched to a gene; V was cut back by 1 base and J by 5 bases. The CDR3 loop is CSVEVRGQGAHEQYF. CDR3 DNA sequence: TGCAGCGTTGAAGTTCGGGGACAGGGGGCCCACGAGCAGTACTTC.

V gene TRBV7-9 combines with J gene TRBJ1-2; tentative D call: TRBD1 (5 bases). CDR3 length: 14 residues. Germline lookup yields CDR1 SEHNR and CDR2 FQNEAQ (reference sequence). Trimming cost V 5 bases and J 4 bases, with 14 bases left between them. The CDR3 DNA reads as TGTGCCAGCAGCCTGGCCGGGGGGGGCTATGGCTACACCTTC. It is translated as CASSLAGGGYGYTF.

Comments on this clonotype: With a much larger clone just one base away, this may be a read error. This chain links TRBV10-3 with TRBJ1-1; possibly TRBD1 for D (5 bases). The CDR3 length is 14 residues. Germline V CDR1 and CDR2: ENHRY, SYGVKD. The DNA of the CDR3 is TGTGCCACCTCGGACATACGAATGAACACTGAAACTTTCTTT. It translates to CATSDIRMNTETFF.

This clonotype has more than one count but fewer than ten. The chain couples TRBV15 to TRBJ1-1; D gene uncertain. The CDR3 has 13 residues. Trimming took off 0 bases at V and 5 bases at J, with 7 bases between the two ends. Germline loops: CDR1 LNHNV, CDR2 YYDKDF (reference sequence). DNA of the CDR3: TGTGCCACCAGCAGAGATCTTCCGACTGAAGCTTTCTTT. This codes for CATSRDLPTEAFF. Drawing the rest from reference TRBV15 and TRBJ1-1, the complete variable domain is DAMVIQNPRYQVTQFGKPVTLSCSQTLNHNVMYWYQQKSSQAPKLLFHYYDKDFNNEADTPDNFQSRRPNTSFCFLDIRSPGLGDTAMYLCATSRDLPTEAFFGQGTRLTVV.

The genes are TRBV6-5 and TRBJ2-1; either TRBD1 or TRBD2 may fit D (5 bases each). The CDR3 has 14 residues. V gave up 0 bases and J gave up 6 bases, with 9 bases separating them. Germline V gene data show CDR1 as MNHEY and CDR2 as SVGAGI. Written as DNA, the CDR3 is TGTGCCAGCAGTTACTCGGGGACGGGCAATGAGCAGTTCTTC. Protein: CASSYSGTGNEQFF.

This chain connects TRBV7-2 to TRBJ2-7, with a tentative D call TRBD2 (6 bases). The CDR3 length is 16 residues. The germline V and J ends were trimmed by 1 base and 0 bases, with 13 bases remaining between them. Germline CDR1 and CDR2: SGHTA and FQGNSA. CDR3 protein: CASSLGGGMTSYEQYF. The CDR3 DNA reads as TGTGCCAGCAGCTTAGGGGGCGGGATGACCTCCTACGAGCAGTACTTC.

The chain carries TRBV12-3 or TRBV12-4 and TRBJ2-2; 7 positions agree with TRBD1. The CDR3 loop spans 16 amino acids. V gave up 6 bases and J gave up 1 base; unmatched junction bases: 8. CDR3 nucleotides: TGTGCCAGCAGAGCCCCCGACAGGGAGAACACCGGGGAGCTGTTTTTT. It encodes CASRAPDRENTGELFF.

In this sample, this clonotype turned up many times. The genes are TRBV7-9 and TRBJ1-2; the match to TRBD1 covers 9 bases. The length of the CDR3 is 15 residues. After removal of 3 bases from V and 7 bases from J, the junction contained 9 bases not matched to a gene. Germline CDR1 and CDR2: SEHNR and FQNEAQ (reference sequence). The CDR3 DNA follows: TGTGCCAGCAGCTTCCCGGGACAGGGTTACGGTGGCTACACCTTC. This encodes CASSFPGQGYGGYTF. The entire variable domain, with the rest obtained from reference TRBV7-9 and TRBJ1-2, is as follows: DTGVSQNPRHKITKRGQNVTFRCDPISEHNRLYWYRQTLGQGPEFLTYFQNEAQLEKSRLLSDRFSAERPKGSFSTLEIQRTEQGDSAMYLCASSFPGQGYGGYTFGSGTRLTVV.

This chain joins TRBV6-5 and TRBJ1-6; TRBD1 is a possible D gene (6 bases). Trimming removed 4 bases at V and 15 bases at J, with 19 bases between. The V gene's germline CDR1 is MNHEY and CDR2 SVGAGI. This CDR3 has 14 amino acids. The CDR3 loop is CASSSDSLGGDLHF. In nucleotides, the CDR3 is TGTGCCAGCAGTTCGGACAGTTTGGGGGGTGACCTCCACTTT.